The present T cell receptor (beta chain) was sequenced within a study of molecular identifiers for immune sequencing clone quantification. For the study at large: In replicates, RNA taken from 20,000 or 100,000 naive CD8 cells was divided five ways, and four portions underwent sequencing.

Notes on this clonotype: A much more abundant neighbour one base away suggests this may be a read error.

Previously described methods and listed TCR primers produced bulk TCR libraries. TCRdb reprocessed the PCR reads via MiXCR and lists one record per CDR3 protein. The data contain roughly 300,000 distinct CDR3 sequences, 24% of them singletons. Germline CDR1 is SGHRS and CDR2 is YFSETQ. The CDR3 spans 14 residues. With RNA at 10%, 30% or 50%, naive CD8 libraries came from approximately 20,000 to 1,000,000 sorted cells. This sequence joins TRBV5-1 and TRBJ2-2, with D tentatively TRBD2 (6 bases). The TCR was taken from a human donor in good health. Some libraries in this study had Jurkat cell RNA spiked in. Material: naive CD8+ T cells from blood, with Jurkat cell RNA spiked in. Subset specified: FACS-sorted CD8+CD4-CCR7+CD45RA+ naive T cells. Written as DNA, the CDR3 is TGCGCCAGCAGCTTGGTACGGGACGGCGGGGAGCTGCTTTTT. Its translation: CASSLVRDGGELLF.